This is a list of T cell receptor beta chains from one sample in a study of blood T cell repertoires in COVID-19. TCRdb's table, derived via immunoSEQ multiplex PCR, lists solely in-frame clones and lacks some. The sample has 140,000 or so clones, more than 75% seen once. Input material: peripheral blood. These receptors were collected from a human donor in a cohort sampled during active COVID-19. The CDR3 runs from the conserved cysteine through the conserved F or W. D genes are given only for firm matches. Size values are once, few and many counts, or a class for expanded clones, and some rows have none.

clone_size	v_call	d_call	j_call	cdr3_nt	cdr3_aa
NA	TRBV12-5	NA	TRBJ2-2	TGTGCTAGTGGTTTGGCCGGTAACACCGGGGAGCTGTTTTTT	CASGLAGNTGELFF
NA	TRBV3-1/TRBV3-2	TRBD2	TRBJ2-2	TGTGCCAGCAGCCAACGTAGTCCTCCTCCGGGACTACCAAGCACCGGGGAGCTGTTTTTT	CASSQRSPPPGLPSTGELFF
NA	TRBV7-3	NA	TRBJ1-1	TGTGCCAGCAGCACGGGAGTGAACACTGAAGCTTTCTTT	CASSTGVNTEAFF
NA	TRBV4-2	NA	TRBJ2-2	TGTGCCAGCAGCCAAGGACAGTTGAACACCGGGGAGCTGTTTTTT	CASSQGQLNTGELFF
few	TRBV6-6	NA	TRBJ1-4	TGTGCCAGCAGGGGGCCGGAAGGGTCTGAAAAACTGTTTTTT	CASRGPEGSEKLFF
NA	TRBV7-9	NA	TRBJ2-3	TGTGCCAGCGGGGAAGCGGGAGATACGCAGTATTTT	CASGEAGDTQYF
NA	TRBV30	NA	TRBJ1-5	TGTGCCTGGAGTGGGGGTGGGGGAGGTCAGCCCCAGCATTTT	CAWSGGGGGQPQHF
NA	TRBV3-1/TRBV3-2	NA	TRBJ2-5	TGTGCCAGCAGTGCTTTTGGGGCGGGGGAGACCCAGTACTTC	CASSAFGAGETQYF
few	TRBV4-1	TRBD1	TRBJ1-2	TGCGCCAGCAGCCAACCCAAAACAGGGGGAAACTATGGCTACACCTTC	CASSQPKTGGNYGYTF
NA	TRBV5-6	TRBD1	TRBJ1-4	TGTGCCAGCAGCAGGACAGGGATTGAAAAACTGTTTTTT	CASSRTGIEKLFF
NA	TRBV5-4	NA	TRBJ2-1	TGTGCCACCCTTAGCGAGACCGCCTCCTACAATGAGCAGTTCTTC	CATLSETASYNEQFF
NA	TRBV9	TRBD1	TRBJ1-2	TGTGCCAGCAGCGTAGGACAGGGCGACGGCTACACCTTC	CASSVGQGDGYTF
NA	TRBV29-1	NA	TRBJ2-5	TGCAGCGTACATAGAGTGGACAAGCAAGAGACCCAGTACTTC	CSVHRVDKQETQYF
NA	TRBV2	TRBD2	TRBJ2-5	TGTGCCAGCAGAGCAAGACTAGCGGGATTAGAGACCCAGTACTTC	CASRARLAGLETQYF
NA	TRBV21-1	NA	TRBJ1-2	TGTGCCAGCAGCAAAACCCCCCAACAGGGCGGCACCTTC	CASSKTPQQGGTF
NA	TRBV5-1	TRBD1	TRBJ1-2	TGCGCCAGCAGGGGGGACAGCCGCTACACCTTC	CASRGDSRYTF
NA	TRBV5-6	TRBD1	TRBJ1-1	TGTGCCAGCAGCCCTGGTGGGGACAGGGGGGAAGCTTTCTTT	CASSPGGDRGEAFF